These T cell receptor beta chains were read from a single sample in a study of T cells in Graves' hyperthyroidism and ophthalmopathy. MiXCR, applied by TCRdb to the multiplex PCR reads, yields one record per CDR3 protein. The sample carries approximately 640,000 distinct CDR3 sequences, 17% recorded once. Sequencing was performed on blood. These receptors all stem from a man aged 45-60 years with Graves' hyperthyroidism. The CDR3 runs from the conserved cysteine through the conserved F or W. The order of the fields is D gene, clone size, CDR3 length, J gene, V gene, CDR3 protein, CDR3 DNA. D genes are given only for firm matches. Clone size is given for some rows only: seen once, a few or many times, or a class if the clone is expanded.

d_gene: TRBD1
abundance: NA
len: 15
j_gene: TRBJ2-7
v_gene: TRBV2
CDR3aa: CASSEGDRGTYEQYF
CDR3nt: TGTGCCAGCAGTGAAGGGGACAGGGGGACCTACGAGCAGTACTTC

d_gene: TRBD2
abundance: many
len: 19
j_gene: TRBJ2-5
v_gene: TRBV7-9
CDR3aa: CASSLGSGWTSGRLETQYF
CDR3nt: TGTGCCAGCAGCTTAGGCAGTGGTTGGACTAGCGGGAGGTTGGAGACCCAGTACTTC

d_gene: TRBD2
abundance: many
len: 17
j_gene: TRBJ2-1
v_gene: TRBV5-1
CDR3aa: CASSSGAGVSSYNEQFF
CDR3nt: TGCGCCAGCAGCTCGGGAGCGGGGGTGAGCTCCTACAATGAGCAGTTCTTC

d_gene: NA
abundance: NA
len: 16
j_gene: TRBJ2-5
v_gene: TRBV5-5
CDR3aa: CASSRNNAGVEETQYF
CDR3nt: TGTGCCAGCAGCCGAAATAACGCAGGGGTGGAAGAGACCCAGTACTTC

d_gene: NA
abundance: few
len: 14
j_gene: TRBJ2-1
v_gene: TRBV20-1
CDR3aa: CSARRGSTYNEQFF
CDR3nt: TGCAGTGCCCGCCGCGGAAGCACCTACAATGAGCAGTTCTTC

d_gene: NA
abundance: many
len: 14
j_gene: TRBJ2-3
v_gene: TRBV27
CDR3aa: CASSLGISTDTQYF
CDR3nt: TGTGCCAGCAGTTTGGGGATTAGCACAGATACGCAGTATTTT

d_gene: NA
abundance: many
len: 16
j_gene: TRBJ2-2
v_gene: TRBV19
CDR3aa: CASNQRGRSWTGELFF
CDR3nt: TGTGCCAGTAACCAACGGGGGAGGTCGTGGACCGGGGAGCTGTTTTTT

d_gene: TRBD2
abundance: NA
len: 13
j_gene: TRBJ2-1
v_gene: TRBV11-2
CDR3aa: CATSGEGTNEQFF
CDR3nt: TGTGCCACCAGCGGGGAGGGAACCAATGAGCAGTTCTTC

d_gene: TRBD1
abundance: few
len: 17
j_gene: TRBJ1-5
v_gene: TRBV19
CDR3aa: CASSTPGQGDSNQPQHF
CDR3nt: TGTGCCAGTAGTACTCCGGGACAGGGAGATAGCAATCAGCCCCAGCATTTT

d_gene: NA
abundance: many
len: 17
j_gene: TRBJ2-3
v_gene: TRBV14
CDR3aa: CASSFKGSLLKGDTQYF
CDR3nt: TGTGCCAGCAGCTTTAAGGGGAGCCTACTCAAAGGGGATACGCAGTATTTT

d_gene: TRBD2
abundance: many
len: 16
j_gene: TRBJ2-7
v_gene: TRBV11-1
CDR3aa: CASSSSGRGLSYEQYF
CDR3nt: TGTGCCAGCAGCTCTAGCGGGAGAGGTCTCTCCTACGAGCAGTACTTC